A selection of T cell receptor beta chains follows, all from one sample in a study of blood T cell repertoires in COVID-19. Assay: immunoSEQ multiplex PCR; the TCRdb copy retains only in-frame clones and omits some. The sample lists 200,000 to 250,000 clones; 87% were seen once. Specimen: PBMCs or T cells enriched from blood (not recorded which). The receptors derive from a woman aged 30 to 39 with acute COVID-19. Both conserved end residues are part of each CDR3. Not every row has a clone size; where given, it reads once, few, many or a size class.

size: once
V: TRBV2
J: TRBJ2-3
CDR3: CASSGTSGNTDTQYF

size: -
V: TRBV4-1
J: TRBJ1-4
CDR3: CASSRDGDGEKLFF

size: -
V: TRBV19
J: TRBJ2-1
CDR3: CASSIPSSYNEQFF

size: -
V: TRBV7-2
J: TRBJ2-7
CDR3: CASSLAAGGSREQYF

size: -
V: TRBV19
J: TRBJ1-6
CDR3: CASSYRSLAYNSPLHF

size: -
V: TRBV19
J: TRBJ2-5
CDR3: CASSIVGLAGGGETQYF

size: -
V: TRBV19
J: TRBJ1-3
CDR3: CASSFTGTGNGNTIYF

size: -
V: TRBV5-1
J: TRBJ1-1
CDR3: CASSWGDPSSYMNTEAFF

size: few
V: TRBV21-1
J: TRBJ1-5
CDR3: CASSFNRGRHNQPQHF

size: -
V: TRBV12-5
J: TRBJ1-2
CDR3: CASGLGGTEVTF

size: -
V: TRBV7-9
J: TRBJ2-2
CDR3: CASSLLSGAGELFF

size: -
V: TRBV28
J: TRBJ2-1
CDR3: CASSLSKLAGGTYNEQFF

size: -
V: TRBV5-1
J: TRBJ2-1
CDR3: CASNRGFGADEQFF

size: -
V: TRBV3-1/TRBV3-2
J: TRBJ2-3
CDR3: CASSPHALADTQYF

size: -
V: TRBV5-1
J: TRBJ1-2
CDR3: CASSVDRGPSYGYTF

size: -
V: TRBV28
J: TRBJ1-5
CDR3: CAKEAHKRIF

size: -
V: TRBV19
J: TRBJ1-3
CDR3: CASKDTSGNTIYF

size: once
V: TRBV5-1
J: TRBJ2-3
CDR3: CASSPGTSGSIDTQYF

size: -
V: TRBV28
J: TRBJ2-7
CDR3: CASSYPGSDYEQYF